This TCR beta chain was obtained from a study of CD8 T cells in ankylosing spondylitis. Study-wide results and caveats: A TCR beta motif made of several highly homologous variants seemed typical of ankylosing spondylitis blood. Matched ankylosing spondylitis synovial fluid reportedly showed significant enrichment of disease-linked clones.

This clonotype appeared many times. What it recognizes is unknown. TCRdb reprocessed the 5' RACE reads via MiXCR and lists one record per CDR3 protein. The profile shows 150,000 to 200,000 distinct CDR3 sequences, roughly 10% of them singletons. The CDR3 covers 15 residues. V lost 6 bases and J lost 3, with 16 bases in between. CDR1 and CDR2 (germline): SGHDN, FVKESK. The receptor's source is a male donor with ankylosing spondylitis or in good health (not recorded which). The sample comprised blood, either unsorted or a sorted T cell fraction (not recorded which). The J gene is TRBJ2-3, the V gene TRBV14, with a weak D call TRBD2 (6 bases). The CDR3 nucleotides are TGTGCCAGCAGACCTTGGACTACTGAAACAGATACGCAGTATTTT. Amino acid sequence: CASRPWTTETDTQYF.